This T cell receptor beta chain derives from a study of spatial heterogeneity in lung cancer. Looking at the study overall: As counted in raw reads, each unique TCR and UMI combination appeared more than ten times on average.

Time point indicated: sample taken at primary tumor resection. Whole RNA obtained from tumor, nontumor lung or frozen PBMC underwent sequencing without sorting. The cohort: 65 to 80 early-stage, untreated non-small cell lung cancer patients. V lost 0 bases, J lost 9 bases, and 5 bases stayed unmatched. Germline V gene sequence: CDR1 DFQATT, CDR2 SNEGSKA (reference sequence). CDR3 length equals 13 residues. TCR cDNA molecules each had a unique molecular identifier. MiXCR was run by TCRdb on the 5' RACE reads, yielding one entry per CDR3 protein. In the table there are about 95,000 distinct CDR3 sequences, over 8.5% of which are singletons.

The chain combines TRBV20-1 with TRBJ1-2; 9 bases fit TRBD1. Specimen: PBMCs, collected at surgery. The sequence was collected from a male donor with early-stage non-small cell lung cancer. This CDR3 is CSARDRDRVSYTF. The DNA for the CDR3 is TGCAGTGCTAGAGACCGGGACAGGGTCAGCTACACCTTC.